The next 9 T cell receptor beta chains were all read from a single sample in a study of response to subunit inactivated influenza vaccine. TCRdb itself ran the RT-PCR reads through MiXCR, one entry per CDR3 protein. The sample carries 650,000 to 800,000 distinct CDR3 sequences, about 18% recorded once. The sequenced sample was PBMCs from blood, obtained 5 days after vaccination. All receptors come from a man between 50 and 59 years old who received an inactivated influenza vaccine.

V is TRBV11-2 and J is TRBJ2-2, with 7 bases aligning to TRBD1. Germline CDR1 and CDR2: SGHAT and FQNNGV. The trim removed 4 bases at V and 7 bases at J, leaving 6 bases unmatched. CDR3 size: 14 residues. CDR3 region: CASSSQGRVGELFF. The CDR3 region has the DNA TGTGCCAGCAGCTCACAGGGGAGAGTCGGGGAGCTGTTTTTT.

This chain uses TRBV24-1 with TRBJ2-1, with D perhaps TRBD1 (5 bases). Germline values: CDR1 KGHDR, CDR2 SFDVKD. V was cut by 5 bases and J by 3 bases, with 10 bases left in between. The CDR3 length is 14 residues. CDR3 loop: CATSARTNYNEQFF. CDR3 coding DNA: TGTGCCACCAGTGCCCGGACAAACTACAATGAGCAGTTCTTC.

This clonotype occurred a few times. This chain joins TRBV10-3 and TRBJ2-7, with a weak D call TRBD1 (5 bases). The length of the CDR3 is 14 residues. The V end was cut by 3 bases, the J end by 2 bases, with 11 bases between. The V gene's germline CDR1 is ENHRY and CDR2 SYGVKD. The CDR3 region has the DNA TGTGCCATCAGTGATCGTAGGGGCGCCTACGAGCAGTACTTC. It encodes CAISDRRGAYEQYF.

This chain uses TRBV11-2 with TRBJ2-5; 7 bases are shared with TRBD1. The CDR3 is 15 amino acids. V trimming: 4 bases; J trimming: 2 bases; junction bases outside the gene matches: 7. The V gene's germline CDR1 is SGHAT and CDR2 FQNNGV. The CDR3 loop is CASSSSGQPQETQYF. The DNA for the CDR3 is TGTGCCAGCAGCTCCTCGGGACAGCCTCAAGAGACCCAGTACTTC.

This chain joins TRBV4-2 and TRBJ2-5, with D perhaps TRBD2 (6 bases). Trimming cost V 1 base and J 1 base, with 7 bases left between them. Germline CDR1 LGHNA, CDR2 YNFKEQ. This CDR3 contains 14 residues. In nucleotides, the CDR3 is TGTGCCAGCAGCCAAGCGGGACTCCAAGAGACCCAGTACTTC. Translation: CASSQAGLQETQYF.

The chain uses TRBV20-1 and TRBJ2-5; D not resolved. Trimming stripped 1 base from V and 2 bases from J, with 11 bases between. The CDR3 runs to 14 residues. Germline V CDR1 and CDR2: DFQATT, SNEGSKA (reference sequence). The CDR3 coding sequence is TGCAGTGCTAGAGTGGCTGTGGGGCAAGAGACCCAGTACTTC. Its protein is CSARVAVGQETQYF.

The chain links TRBV6-1 to TRBJ2-7; 8 positions match TRBD1. The junction had 6 bases not matched to a gene; V was cut back by 5 bases and J by 3 bases. CDR3 length equals 14 residues. From germline, CDR1 is MNHNS and CDR2 SASEGT. The CDR3 DNA is TGTGCCAGCAGTCCCCGGACAGGGATCTACGAGCAGTACTTC. This gives the protein CASSPRTGIYEQYF.

This clonotype was detected ten times or more. The DNA for the CDR3 is TGTGCCAGCAGCCAAGCCGGGACAGACCTCTACACCTTC. It is translated as CASSQAGTDLYTF. The rearrangement joins TRBV5-6 to TRBJ1-2, with 7 bases that match TRBD1. Germline V gives CDR1 SGHDT, CDR2 YYEEEE. Germline trimming cut 4 bases from V and 10 bases from J; bases unmatched to any gene: 10. The CDR3 contains 13 residues. The entire variable domain, with the rest obtained from reference TRBV5-6 and TRBJ1-2, is as follows: DAGVTQSPTHLIKTRGQQVTLRCSPKSGHDTVSWYQQALGQGPQFIFQYYEEEERQRGNFPDRFSGHQFPNYSSELNVNALLLGDSALYLCASSQAGTDLYTFGSGTRLTVV.

The chain uses TRBV28 and TRBJ2-3; TRBD2 matches at 10 bases. V lost 7 bases and J lost 4; bases outside the gene matches: 8. The CDR3 runs 15 residues. The germline gives CDR1 MDHEN, CDR2 SYDVKM. CDR3 amino acids: CASTGAGGRSDTQYF. The CDR3, as DNA: TGTGCCAGCACCGGAGCGGGGGGGAGATCAGATACGCAGTATTTT.